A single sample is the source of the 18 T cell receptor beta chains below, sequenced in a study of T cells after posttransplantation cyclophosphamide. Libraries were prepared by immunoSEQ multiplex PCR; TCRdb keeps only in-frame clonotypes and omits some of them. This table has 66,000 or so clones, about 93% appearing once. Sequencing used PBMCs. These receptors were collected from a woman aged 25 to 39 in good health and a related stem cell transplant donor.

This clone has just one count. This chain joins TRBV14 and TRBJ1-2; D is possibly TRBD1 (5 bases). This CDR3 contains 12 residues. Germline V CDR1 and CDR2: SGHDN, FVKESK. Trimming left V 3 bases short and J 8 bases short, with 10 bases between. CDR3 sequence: CASSQGPGGYTF. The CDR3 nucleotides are TGTGCCAGCAGCCAGGGGCCGGGGGGCTACACCTTC.

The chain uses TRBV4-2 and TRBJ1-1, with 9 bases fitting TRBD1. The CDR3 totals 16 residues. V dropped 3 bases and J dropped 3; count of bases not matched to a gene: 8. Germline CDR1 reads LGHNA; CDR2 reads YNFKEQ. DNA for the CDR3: TGTGCCAGCAGCCATGGGGACAGGGCCTTTTACACTGAAGCTTTCTTT. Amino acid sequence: CASSHGDRAFYTEAFF.

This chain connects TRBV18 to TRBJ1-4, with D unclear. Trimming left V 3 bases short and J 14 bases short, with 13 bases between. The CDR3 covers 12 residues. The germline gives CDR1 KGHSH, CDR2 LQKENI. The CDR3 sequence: CASSPGLGYLFF. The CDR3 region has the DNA TGTGCCAGCTCACCGGGCCTGGGGTACCTGTTTTTT.

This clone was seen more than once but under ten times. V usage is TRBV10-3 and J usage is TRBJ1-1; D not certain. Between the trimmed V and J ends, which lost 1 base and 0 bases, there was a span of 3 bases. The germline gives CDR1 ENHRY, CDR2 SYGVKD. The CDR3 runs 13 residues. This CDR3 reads CAISELVNTEAFF. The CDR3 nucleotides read TGTGCCATCAGTGAGTTGGTGAACACTGAAGCTTTCTTT.

The CDR3 loop reads CASSSGTTERLSYEQYF. The DNA of the CDR3 is TGTGCCAGCAGCTCCGGGACTACCGAGCGCCTTTCCTACGAGCAGTACTTC. The chain joins TRBV5-6 to TRBJ2-7, with 7 bases fitting TRBD2. This CDR3 has 17 amino acids. Trimming removed 3 bases from V and 1 base from J; junction bases left unmatched: 13. Germline CDR1 is SGHDT and CDR2 is YYEEEE.

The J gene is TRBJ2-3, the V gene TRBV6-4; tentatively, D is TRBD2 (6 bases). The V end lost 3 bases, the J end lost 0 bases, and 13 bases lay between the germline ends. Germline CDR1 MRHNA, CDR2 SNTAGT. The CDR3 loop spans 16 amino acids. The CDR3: CASSELAGTSTDTQYF. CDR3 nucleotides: TGTGCCAGCAGTGAATTGGCGGGGACTAGCACAGATACGCAGTATTTT.

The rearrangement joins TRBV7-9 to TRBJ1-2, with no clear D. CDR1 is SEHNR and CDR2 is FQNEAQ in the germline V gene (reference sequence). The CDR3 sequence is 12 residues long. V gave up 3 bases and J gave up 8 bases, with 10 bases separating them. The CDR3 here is CASSFGEGGYTF. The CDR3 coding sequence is TGTGCCAGCAGCTTTGGGGAGGGCGGCTACACCTTC.

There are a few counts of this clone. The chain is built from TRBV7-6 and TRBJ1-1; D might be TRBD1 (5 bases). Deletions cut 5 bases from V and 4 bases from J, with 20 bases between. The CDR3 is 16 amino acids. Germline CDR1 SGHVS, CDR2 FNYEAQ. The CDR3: CASSASSQGGGTEAFF. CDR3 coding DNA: TGTGCCAGCAGCGCTTCCTCGCAGGGCGGGGGCACTGAAGCTTTCTTT.

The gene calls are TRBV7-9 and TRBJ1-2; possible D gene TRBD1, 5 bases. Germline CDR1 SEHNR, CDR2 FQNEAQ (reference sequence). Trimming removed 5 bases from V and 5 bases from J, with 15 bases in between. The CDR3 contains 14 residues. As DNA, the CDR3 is TGTGCCAGCAGCCCGAGCGGGGCAAAGTATGGCTACACCTTC. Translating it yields CASSPSGAKYGYTF.

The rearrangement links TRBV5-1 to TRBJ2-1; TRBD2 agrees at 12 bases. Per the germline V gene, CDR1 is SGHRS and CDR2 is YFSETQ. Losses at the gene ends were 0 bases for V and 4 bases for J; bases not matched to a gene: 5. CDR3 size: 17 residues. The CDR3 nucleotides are TGCGCCAGCAGCTTGGTCCCTAGCGGGGGGGGGTACAATGAGCAGTTCTTC. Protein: CASSLVPSGGGYNEQFF.

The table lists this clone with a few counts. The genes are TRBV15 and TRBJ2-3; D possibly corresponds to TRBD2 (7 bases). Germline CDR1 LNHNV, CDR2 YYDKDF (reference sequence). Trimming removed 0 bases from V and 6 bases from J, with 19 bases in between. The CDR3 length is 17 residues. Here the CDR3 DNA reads TGTGCCACCAGCAGAGATCGGGGCGGGGGCCCCGGGGATACGCAGTATTTT. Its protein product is CATSRDRGGGPGDTQYF.

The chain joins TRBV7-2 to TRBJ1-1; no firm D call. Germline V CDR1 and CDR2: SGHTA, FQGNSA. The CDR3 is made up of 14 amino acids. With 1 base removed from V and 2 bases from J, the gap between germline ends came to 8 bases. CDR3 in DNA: TGTGCCAGCAGCTTAGTTCTAACAAACACTGAAGCTTTCTTT. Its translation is CASSLVLTNTEAFF.

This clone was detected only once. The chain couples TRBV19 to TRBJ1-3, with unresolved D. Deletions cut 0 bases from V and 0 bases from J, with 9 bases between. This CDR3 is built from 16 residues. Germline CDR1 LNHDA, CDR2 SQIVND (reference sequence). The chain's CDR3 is CASSIDRPGSGNTIYF. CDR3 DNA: TGTGCCAGTAGTATAGATCGTCCAGGCTCTGGAAACACCATATATTTT.

CDR3 in amino acids: CASSLTSGGYNEQFF. CDR3 coding DNA: TGTGCCAGCAGTTTGACTAGCGGGGGATACAATGAGCAGTTCTTC. The gene calls are TRBV28 and TRBJ2-1; 12 nucleotides match TRBD2. Germline-derived CDR1 and CDR2 are MDHEN and SYDVKM. The junction had 1 base not matched to a gene; V was cut back by 3 bases and J by 4 bases. This CDR3 contains 15 residues.

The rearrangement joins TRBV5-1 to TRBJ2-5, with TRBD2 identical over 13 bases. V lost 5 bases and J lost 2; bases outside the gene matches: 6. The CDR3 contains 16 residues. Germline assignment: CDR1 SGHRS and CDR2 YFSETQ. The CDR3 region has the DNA TGCGCCAGCAGTCTGAGGACTAGCGGGAGTCAAGAGACCCAGTACTTC. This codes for CASSLRTSGSQETQYF.

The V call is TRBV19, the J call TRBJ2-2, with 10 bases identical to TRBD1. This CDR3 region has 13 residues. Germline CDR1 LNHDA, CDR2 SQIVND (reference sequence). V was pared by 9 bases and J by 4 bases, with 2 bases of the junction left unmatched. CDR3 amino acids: CASRDRGTGELFF. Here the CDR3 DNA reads TGTGCCAGCCGGGACAGGGGCACCGGGGAGCTGTTTTTT.

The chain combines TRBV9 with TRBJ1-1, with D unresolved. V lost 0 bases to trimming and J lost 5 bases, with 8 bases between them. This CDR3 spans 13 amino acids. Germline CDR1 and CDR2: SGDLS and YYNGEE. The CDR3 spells CASSVDLVTEAFF. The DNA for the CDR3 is TGTGCCAGCAGCGTAGATCTGGTTACTGAAGCTTTCTTT.

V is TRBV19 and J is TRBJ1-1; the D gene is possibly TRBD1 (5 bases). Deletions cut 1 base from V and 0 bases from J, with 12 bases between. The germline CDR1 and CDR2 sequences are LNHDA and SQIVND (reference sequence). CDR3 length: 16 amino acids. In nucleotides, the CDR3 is TGTGCCAGTAGTATAGGAGACAGCGATTTGAACACTGAAGCTTTCTTT. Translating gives CASSIGDSDLNTEAFF.